The rows below give T cell receptor beta chains drawn from one sample of a study of OX40 agonist ivuxolimab in advanced cancers. Profiling relied on immunoSEQ multiplex PCR, and the TCRdb table lists in-frame clones only, not all of them. The sample has some 97,000 clones, approximately 90% seen once. Source: CD4+ or CD8+ T cells sorted from blood, taken in a trial of the OX40 agonist ivuxolimab. The receptors shown here come from an adult with an advanced solid tumor such as melanoma, head and neck, liver or kidney cancer. Both conserved end residues are part of each CDR3. D genes are given only for firm matches. Size is stated for part of the rows, as once, few or many counts, or as a class when the clone is expanded.

>13|NA|NA|TRBV18|TRBJ2-7
CASSLDPTYEQYF
TGTGCCAGCTCACTTGACCCAACCTACGAGCAGTACTTC
>15|NA|NA|TRBV19|TRBJ1-5
CASSMMRDSNQPQHF
TGTGCCAGTAGTATGATGCGAGATAGCAATCAGCCCCAGCATTTT
>15|NA|TRBD1|TRBV28|TRBJ2-5
CASSPDRGLGETQYF
TGTGCCAGCAGCCCAGACAGGGGGCTAGGAGAGACCCAGTACTTC
>15|NA|NA|TRBV6-1|TRBJ2-1
CASGPRGSSYNEQFF
TGTGCCAGCGGACCGAGGGGGTCCTCCTACAATGAGCAGTTCTTC
>13|NA|NA|TRBV10-3|TRBJ1-1
CAISGGMNTEAFF
TGTGCCATCAGTGGAGGAATGAACACTGAAGCTTTCTTT
>16|NA|NA|TRBV27|TRBJ2-3
CASSLLPGSSTDTQYF
TGTGCCAGCAGTTTGTTACCAGGGTCCTCCACAGATACGCAGTATTTT
>14|once|NA|TRBV2|TRBJ2-6
CASRFVSGANVLTF
TGTGCCAGTCGTTTCGTCTCTGGGGCCAACGTCCTGACTTTC
>15|NA|TRBD1|TRBV28|TRBJ1-1
CASSFGDRGQTEAFF
TGTGCCAGCAGTTTTGGGGACAGGGGGCAAACTGAAGCTTTCTTT
>14|NA|NA|TRBV28|TRBJ1-2
CASSLLQGNYGYTF
TGTGCCAGCAGTTTATTACAGGGAAACTATGGCTACACCTTC
>13|NA|NA|TRBV5-4|TRBJ2-2
CASISGNTGELFF
TGTGCCAGCATATCAGGGAACACCGGGGAGCTGTTTTTT
>12|NA|NA|TRBV6-4|TRBJ1-2
CASSGHNYGYTF
TGTGCCAGCAGTGGCCACAACTATGGCTACACCTTC
>16|NA|NA|TRBV18|TRBJ2-2
CASSPRAGPNTGELFF
TGTGCCAGCTCACCACGGGCAGGGCCGAACACCGGGGAGCTGTTTTTT
>15|NA|TRBD1|TRBV5-1|TRBJ1-1
CASSYDRGAGTEAFF
TGCGCCAGCAGCTATGACAGGGGAGCGGGCACTGAAGCTTTCTTT
>18|NA|NA|TRBV4-1|TRBJ2-6
CASSQGPGRNSGANVLTF
TGCGCCAGCAGCCAAGGTCCGGGACGGAACTCTGGGGCCAACGTCCTGACTTTC
>16|NA|TRBD2|TRBV19|TRBJ2-7
CASSKREALQSYEQYF
TGTGCCAGTAGTAAGCGGGAGGCCCTCCAGTCCTACGAGCAGTACTTC
>17|NA|TRBD1|TRBV5-4|TRBJ2-1
CASSGSPGDRSYNEQFF
TGTGCCAGCAGCGGTTCCCCTGGGGACAGATCCTACAATGAGCAGTTCTTC
>12|NA|NA|TRBV7-5|TRBJ2-6
CAWGSGANVLTF
NA
>17|NA|TRBD1|TRBV5-5|TRBJ1-1
CASSPITRTGGRTEAFF
TGTGCCAGCAGCCCAATCACCCGGACAGGGGGACGCACTGAAGCTTTCTTT
>15|NA|NA|TRBV5-4|TRBJ1-1
CASSRFGTQNTEAFF
TGTGCCAGCAGCCGTTTCGGGACACAGAACACTGAAGCTTTCTTT
>13|NA|NA|TRBV7-2|TRBJ2-3
CASSWSVGDTQYF
TGTGCCAGCAGCTGGTCAGTTGGGGATACGCAGTATTTT
>15|NA|TRBD2|TRBV6-6|TRBJ2-7
CASFRTSGSPYEQYF
TGTGCCAGCTTCCGTACTAGCGGGTCCCCCTACGAGCAGTACTTC
>17|NA|NA|TRBV2|TRBJ2-3
CASSGPARPTSRDTQYF
TGTGCCAGCAGTGGGCCGGCCCGGCCTACCTCCAGAGATACGCAGTATTTT
>15|NA|NA|TRBV4-3|TRBJ1-4
CASSQDRDYDEKLFF
TGCGCCAGCAGCCAAGACAGGGACTACGATGAAAAACTGTTTTTT
>16|NA|NA|TRBV10-2|TRBJ2-2
CATRAAGPRNTGELFF
TGCGCCACCCGAGCGGCGGGTCCCAGGAACACCGGGGAGCTGTTTTTT
>14|NA|NA|TRBV5-4|TRBJ2-1
CASSRPSSYNEQFF
TGTGCCAGCAGCCGACCCTCCTCCTACAATGAGCAGTTCTTC
>11|NA|NA|TRBV5-4|TRBJ2-5
CASSLQETQYF
TGTGCCAGCAGCTTGCAAGAGACCCAGTACTTC
>13|NA|NA|TRBV15|TRBJ2-5
CATSHRNQETQYF
TGTGCCACCAGCCATCGGAACCAAGAGACCCAGTACTTC
>17|NA|TRBD2|TRBV2|TRBJ2-2
CASSPGLAGFGSGELFF
TGTGCCAGCAGTCCGGGACTAGCGGGGTTTGGGTCCGGGGAGCTGTTTTTT
>14|NA|NA|TRBV27|TRBJ1-5
CASSLEAGYQPQHF
TGTGCCAGCAGTTTAGAGGCAGGCTACCAGCCCCAGCATTTT
>12|NA|NA|TRBV10-3|TRBJ2-7
CAIRGGVYEQYF
TGTGCCATCAGGGGAGGAGTTTACGAGCAGTACTTC
>14|NA|TRBD2|TRBV5-6|TRBJ2-7
CASRLSGVSYEQYF
TGTGCCAGCCGCCTTAGCGGGGTCTCCTACGAGCAGTACTTC
>13|few|TRBD1|TRBV5-1|TRBJ1-2
CASSQDRGYGYTF
TGCGCCAGCAGTCAGGACAGGGGCTATGGCTACACCTTC
>13|NA|NA|TRBV28|TRBJ1-2
CASRVTGIYGYTF
TGTGCCAGCAGGGTAACAGGGATCTATGGCTACACCTTC
>16|NA|TRBD1|TRBV7-2|TRBJ2-5
CASSLSWTGGGETQYF
TGTGCCAGCAGCTTGTCCTGGACAGGGGGCGGGGAGACCCAGTACTTC
>12|NA|NA|TRBV6-5|TRBJ1-1
CASSTRGTEAFF
TGTGCCAGCAGTACCCGGGGGACTGAAGCTTTCTTT
>14|NA|NA|TRBV18|TRBJ2-5
CASSPKGTEETQYF
TGTGCCAGCTCACCAAAGGGGACGGAAGAGACCCAGTACTTC
>15|NA|TRBD1|TRBV28|TRBJ2-7
CASSFLDRSSYEQYF
TGTGCCAGCAGTTTTCTGGACAGGAGCTCCTACGAGCAGTACTTC
>15|few|TRBD1|TRBV7-2|TRBJ2-1
CASSQRDRGYNEQFF
TGTGCCAGCAGCCAGCGGGACAGGGGTTACAATGAGCAGTTCTTC
>12|NA|TRBD2|TRBV11-2|TRBJ2-1
CASSWGLVRQFF
TGTGCCAGCAGCTGGGGACTAGTCAGGCAGTTCTTC
>14|NA|TRBD2|TRBV7-3|TRBJ2-2
CASSLSRETGELFF
TGTGCCAGCAGCTTATCGCGGGAGACCGGGGAGCTGTTTTTT
>13|NA|TRBD1|TRBV2|TRBJ1-4
CASKGQINEKLFF
TGTGCCAGCAAGGGACAGATCAATGAAAAACTGTTTTTT
>16|NA|NA|TRBV6-1|TRBJ1-1
CASSEFPGAGNTEAFF
TGTGCCAGCAGTGAATTCCCCGGGGCAGGGAACACTGAAGCTTTCTTT
>16|NA|TRBD1|TRBV19|TRBJ2-6
CASSKDRGSGANVLTF
TGTGCCAGTAGCAAGGACAGGGGCTCTGGGGCCAACGTCCTGACTTTC
>18|NA|NA|TRBV2|TRBJ2-1
CASSEAALRIYSYNEQFF
TGTGCCAGCAGTGAAGCCGCGTTGAGAATTTACTCCTACAATGAGCAGTTCTTC
>16|once|NA|TRBV28|TRBJ1-4
CASTLGQTSTNEKLFF
TGTGCCAGCACCCTCGGACAGACCTCAACTAATGAAAAACTGTTTTTT
>18|NA|TRBD1|TRBV18|TRBJ2-6
CASSPGQGAPSGANVLTF
TGTGCCAGCTCACCCGGACAGGGGGCTCCCTCTGGGGCCAACGTCCTGACTTTC
>11|NA|NA|TRBV20-1|TRBJ1-5
CSAREWKPQHF
TGCAGTGCTAGAGAGTGGAAGCCCCAGCATTTT
>15|NA|NA|TRBV7-2|TRBJ2-2
CASSLAGAGTRELFF
TGTGCCAGCAGCTTAGCGGGTGCCGGCACCAGGGAGCTGTTTTTT
>15|NA|TRBD1|TRBV6-5|TRBJ1-5
CASSKMTGSNQPQHF
TGTGCCAGCAGTAAGATGACAGGGAGCAATCAGCCCCAGCATTTT
>13|NA|TRBD1|TRBV5-8|TRBJ1-2
CASSPDRAGGYTF
TGTGCCAGCAGCCCAGACAGGGCTGGTGGCTACACCTTC
>12|NA|NA|TRBV28|TRBJ1-1
CASSLLGSVAFF
TGTGCCAGCAGTTTATTGGGGTCCGTAGCTTTCTTT
>15|NA|NA|TRBV7-8|TRBJ2-7
CASSPEMAEPYEQYF
TGTGCCAGCAGCCCTGAAATGGCGGAACCCTACGAGCAGTACTTC
>18|once|NA|TRBV30|TRBJ2-6
CAWRPVGTVFGKANVLTF
TGTGCCTGGAGGCCCGTCGGGACTGTATTTGGTAAGGCCAACGTCCTGACTTTC
>14|NA|TRBD1|TRBV28|TRBJ1-2
CASRRGQGANGYTF
TGTGCCAGCAGACGCGGACAGGGGGCGAATGGCTACACCTTC
>15|once|TRBD1|TRBV4-1|TRBJ1-2
CASSQLGGSNYGYTF
TGCGCCAGCAGCCAACTAGGGGGCTCTAACTATGGCTACACCTTC
>16|NA|NA|TRBV7-7|TRBJ1-3
CASSLSPLDSGNTIYF
TGTGCTAGCAGCTTAAGTCCCCTGGACTCTGGAAACACCATATATTTT
>16|few|NA|TRBV5-1|TRBJ2-3
CASSLGGTGSSDTQYF
TGCGCCAGCAGCCTGGGGGGGACAGGATCCTCAGATACGCAGTATTTT
>14|NA|NA|TRBV27|TRBJ2-7
CASSFQGNRVEQYF
TGTGCCAGCAGTTTCCAGGGGAACCGCGTCGAGCAGTACTTC
>13|NA|NA|TRBV5-5|TRBJ2-7
CASSSLDMGEQYF
TGTGCCAGCAGCTCCCTTGACATGGGCGAGCAGTACTTC